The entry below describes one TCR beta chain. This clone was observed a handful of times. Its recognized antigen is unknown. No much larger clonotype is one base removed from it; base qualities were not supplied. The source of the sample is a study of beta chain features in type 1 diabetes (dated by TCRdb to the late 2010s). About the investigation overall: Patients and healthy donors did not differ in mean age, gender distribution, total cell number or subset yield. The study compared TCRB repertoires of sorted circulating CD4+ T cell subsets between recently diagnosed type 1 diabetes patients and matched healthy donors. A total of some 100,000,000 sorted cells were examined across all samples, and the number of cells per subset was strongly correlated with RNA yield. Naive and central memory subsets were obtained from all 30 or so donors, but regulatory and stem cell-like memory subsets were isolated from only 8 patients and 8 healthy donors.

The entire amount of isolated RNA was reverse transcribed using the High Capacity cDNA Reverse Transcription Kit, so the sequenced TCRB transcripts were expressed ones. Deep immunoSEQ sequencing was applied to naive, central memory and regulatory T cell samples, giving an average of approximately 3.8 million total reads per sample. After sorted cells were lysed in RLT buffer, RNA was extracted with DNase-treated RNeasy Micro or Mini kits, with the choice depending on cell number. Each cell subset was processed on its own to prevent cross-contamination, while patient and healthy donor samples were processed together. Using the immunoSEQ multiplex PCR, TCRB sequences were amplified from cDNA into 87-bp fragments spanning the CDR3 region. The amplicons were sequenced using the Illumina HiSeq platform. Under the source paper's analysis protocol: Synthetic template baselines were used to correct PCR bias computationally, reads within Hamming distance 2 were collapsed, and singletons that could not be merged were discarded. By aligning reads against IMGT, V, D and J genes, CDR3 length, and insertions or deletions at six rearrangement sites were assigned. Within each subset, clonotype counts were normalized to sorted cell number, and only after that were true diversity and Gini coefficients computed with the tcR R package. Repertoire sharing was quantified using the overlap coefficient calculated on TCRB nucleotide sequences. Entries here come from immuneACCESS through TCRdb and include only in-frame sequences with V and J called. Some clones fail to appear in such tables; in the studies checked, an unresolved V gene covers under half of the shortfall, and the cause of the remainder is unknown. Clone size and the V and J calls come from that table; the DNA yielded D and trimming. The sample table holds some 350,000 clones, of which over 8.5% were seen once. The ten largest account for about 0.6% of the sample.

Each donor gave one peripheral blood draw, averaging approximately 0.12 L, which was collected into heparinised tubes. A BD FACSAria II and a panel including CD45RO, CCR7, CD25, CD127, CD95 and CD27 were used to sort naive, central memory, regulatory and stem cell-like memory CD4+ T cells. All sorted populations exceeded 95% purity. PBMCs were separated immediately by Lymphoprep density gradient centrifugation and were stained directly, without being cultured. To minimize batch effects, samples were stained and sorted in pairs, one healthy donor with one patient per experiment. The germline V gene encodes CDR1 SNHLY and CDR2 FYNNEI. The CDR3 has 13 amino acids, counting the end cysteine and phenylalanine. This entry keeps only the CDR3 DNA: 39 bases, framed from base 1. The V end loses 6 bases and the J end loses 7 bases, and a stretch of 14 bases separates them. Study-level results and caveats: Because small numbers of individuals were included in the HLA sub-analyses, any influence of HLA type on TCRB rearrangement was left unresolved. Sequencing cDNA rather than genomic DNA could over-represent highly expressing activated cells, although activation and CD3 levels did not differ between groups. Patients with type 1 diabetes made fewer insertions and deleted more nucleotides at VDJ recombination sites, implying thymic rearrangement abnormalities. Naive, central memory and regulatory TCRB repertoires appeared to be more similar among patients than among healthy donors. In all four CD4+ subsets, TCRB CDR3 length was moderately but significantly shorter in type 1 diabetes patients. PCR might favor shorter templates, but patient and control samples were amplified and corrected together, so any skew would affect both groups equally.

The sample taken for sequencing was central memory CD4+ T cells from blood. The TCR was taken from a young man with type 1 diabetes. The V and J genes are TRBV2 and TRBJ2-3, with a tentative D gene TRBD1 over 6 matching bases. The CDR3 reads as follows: CASSEGVRNTQYF. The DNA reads TGTGCCAGCAGCGAGGGGGTGCGAAATACGCAGTATTTT.